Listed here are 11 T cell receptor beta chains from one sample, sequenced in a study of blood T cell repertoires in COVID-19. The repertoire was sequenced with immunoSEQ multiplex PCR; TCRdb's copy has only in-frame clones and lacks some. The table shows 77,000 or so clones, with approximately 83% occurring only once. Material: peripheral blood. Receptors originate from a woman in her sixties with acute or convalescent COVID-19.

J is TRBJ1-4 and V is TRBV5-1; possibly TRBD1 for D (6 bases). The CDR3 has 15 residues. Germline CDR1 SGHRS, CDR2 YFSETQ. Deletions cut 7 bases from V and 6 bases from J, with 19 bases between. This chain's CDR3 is CASRTEGQLHEKLFF. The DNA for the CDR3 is TGCGCCAGCCGCACTGAGGGACAACTGCATGAAAAACTGTTTTTT.

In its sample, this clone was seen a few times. Written as DNA, the CDR3 is TGTGCCATCAGTGAGTCATTGGGGACATCGAACACTGAAGCTTTCTTT. Its translation: CAISESLGTSNTEAFF. This chain links TRBV10-3 with TRBJ1-1; D is possibly TRBD1 (6 bases). The V gene's germline CDR1 is ENHRY and CDR2 SYGVKD. Trimming left V 0 bases short and J 1 base short, with 12 bases between. The CDR3 sequence is 16 residues long.

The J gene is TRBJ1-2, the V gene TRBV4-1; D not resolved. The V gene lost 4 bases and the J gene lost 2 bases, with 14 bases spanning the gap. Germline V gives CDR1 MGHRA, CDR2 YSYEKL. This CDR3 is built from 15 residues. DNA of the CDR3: TGCGCCAGCAGCCTAAACCCTTCAGAAAACTATGGCTACACCTTC. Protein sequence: CASSLNPSENYGYTF.

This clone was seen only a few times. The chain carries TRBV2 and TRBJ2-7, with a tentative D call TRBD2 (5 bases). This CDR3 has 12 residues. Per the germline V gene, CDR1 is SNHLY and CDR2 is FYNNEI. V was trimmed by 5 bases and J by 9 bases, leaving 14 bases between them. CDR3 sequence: CASSLSSEGQYF. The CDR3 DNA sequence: TGTGCCAGCAGTTTAAGCAGCGAGGGGCAGTACTTC.

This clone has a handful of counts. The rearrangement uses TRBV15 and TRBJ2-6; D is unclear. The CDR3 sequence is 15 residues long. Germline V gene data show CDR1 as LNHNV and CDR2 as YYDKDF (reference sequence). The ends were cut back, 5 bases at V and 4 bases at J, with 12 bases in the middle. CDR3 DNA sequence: TGTGCCACCAGCTTTTTCCGGTCCGGGGCCAACGTCCTGACTTTC. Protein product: CATSFFRSGANVLTF.

This CDR3 reads CASSLSASGFASTDTQYF. The CDR3 region has the DNA TGCGCCAGCAGCTTGTCGGCTAGCGGTTTTGCTAGCACAGATACGCAGTATTTT. V and J are TRBV5-1 and TRBJ2-3; 7 bases match TRBD2. After removal of 1 base from V and 0 bases from J, the junction contained 11 bases not matched to a gene. The CDR3 is 18 residues long. Germline assignment: CDR1 SGHRS and CDR2 YFSETQ.

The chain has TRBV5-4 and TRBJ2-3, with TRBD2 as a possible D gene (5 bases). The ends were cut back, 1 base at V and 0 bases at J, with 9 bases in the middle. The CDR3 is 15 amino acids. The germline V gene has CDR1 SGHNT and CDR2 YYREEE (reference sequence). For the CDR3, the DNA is TGTGCCAGCAGCTTGCCTACGGGGAGCACAGATACGCAGTATTTT. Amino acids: CASSLPTGSTDTQYF.

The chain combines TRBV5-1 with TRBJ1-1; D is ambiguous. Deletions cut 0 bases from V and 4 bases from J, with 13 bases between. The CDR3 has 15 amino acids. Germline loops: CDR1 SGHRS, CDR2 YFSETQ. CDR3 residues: CASSLASGSGTEAFF. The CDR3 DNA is TGCGCCAGCAGCTTGGCCAGCGGCAGTGGCACTGAAGCTTTCTTT.

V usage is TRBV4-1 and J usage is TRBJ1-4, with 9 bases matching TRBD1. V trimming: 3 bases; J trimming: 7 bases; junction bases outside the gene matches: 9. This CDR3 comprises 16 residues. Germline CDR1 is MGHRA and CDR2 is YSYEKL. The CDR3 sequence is CASSQERGQGREKLFF. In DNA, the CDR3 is TGCGCCAGCAGCCAGGAGCGGGGACAGGGTCGTGAAAAACTGTTTTTT.

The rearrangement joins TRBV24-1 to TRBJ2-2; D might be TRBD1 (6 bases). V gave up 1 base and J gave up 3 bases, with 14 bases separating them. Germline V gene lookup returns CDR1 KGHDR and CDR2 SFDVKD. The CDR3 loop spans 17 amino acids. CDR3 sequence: CATSDFKQGRDTGELFF. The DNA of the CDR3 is TGTGCCACCAGTGATTTCAAACAGGGTCGTGACACCGGGGAGCTGTTTTTT.

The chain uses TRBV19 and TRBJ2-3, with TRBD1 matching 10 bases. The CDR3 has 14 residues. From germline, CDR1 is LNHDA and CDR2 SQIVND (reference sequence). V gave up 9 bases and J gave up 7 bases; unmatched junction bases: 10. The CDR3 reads CASQAGTGVNTQYF. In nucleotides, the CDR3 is TGTGCCAGCCAGGCAGGGACAGGGGTAAATACGCAGTATTTT. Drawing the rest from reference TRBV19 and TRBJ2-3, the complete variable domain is DGGITQSPKYLFRKEGQNVTLSCEQNLNHDAMYWYRQDPGQGLRLIYYSQIVNDFQKGDIAEGYSVSREKKESFPLTVTSAQKNPTAFYLCASQAGTGVNTQYFGPGTRLTVL.